This T cell receptor beta chain was retrieved from a study of Graves' ophthalmopathy and Graves' hyperthyroidism. Regarding the study as a whole: The authors also found most expanded thyroid clonotypes above 0.001 frequency in blood.

The CDR3 totals 15 residues. The V segment lost 0 bases and the J segment 6 bases; nucleotides outside the gene matches: 7. The germline gives CDR1 GTSNPN, CDR2 SVGIG (reference sequence). A few counts support this clonotype. The antigen is undetermined. Orbital computed tomography and thyroid ultrasound, along with TRAb, serum thyroxine and clinical symptoms, underpinned diagnosis. CDR3 regions of TCR beta were amplified from RNA transcripts. In the first round, RT-PCR was carried out with HTBI primers, and a multiplex PCR formed the second round. TCRdb used MiXCR to reprocess the multiplex PCR reads, holding one entry per CDR3 protein. The sample carries about 400,000 distinct CDR3 sequences, roughly 18% recorded once.

Sequenced material: peripheral blood. The rearrangement joins TRBV30 to TRBJ1-4; 7 bases match TRBD1. This TCR came from a woman between 18 and 29 years old with Graves' ophthalmopathy. CDR3 protein: CAWSVRRGLDEKLFF. CDR3 bases: TGTGCCTGGAGTGTACGGAGGGGGCTAGATGAAAAACTGTTTTTT.